This T cell receptor (beta chain) emerged from a study of OX40 agonist ivuxolimab in advanced cancers. Context from the whole study: The costimulatory receptor OX40 (CD134) was targeted by ivuxolimab, a fully human IgG2 agonistic monoclonal antibody. Intravenous ivuxolimab was administered to patients every 2 weeks at six dose levels: 0.01, 0.1, 0.3, 1.5, 3 and 10 mg/kg. Of the roughly 52 patients in dose escalation, around 19 had hepatocellular carcinoma, some 15 had melanoma, 9 had renal cell carcinoma and 9 had head and neck cancer. In the dose-escalation cohort, roughly 80% of patients were male, and the mean age was approximately 60 years, with a range of 23 to 79. Prior anti-PD-1, anti-PD-L1 or anti-CTLA-4 therapy was permitted, and approximately 41% of dose-escalation patients had received checkpoint inhibitors. Partial responses occurred in three dose-escalation patients, of whom one had hepatocellular carcinoma and two had cutaneous melanoma. Peripheral TCRbeta sequencing was intended to test whether TCR sequence diversity was altered and clonal T-cell expansion was caused by ivuxolimab. The paper reports the monotherapy dose-escalation portion (N of about 47 patients) of the phase I ivuxolimab trial. Here is what the overall study found, with its caveats: The antigen specificity of the peripheral T cells that underwent clonal expansion was not determined. At doses of 0.1 to 3.0 mg/kg, clonal expansion of both CD4+ and CD8+ blood T cells was observed from baseline to week 6. After ivuxolimab, more expanded clones were found on average in CD8+ T cells than in CD4+ T cells. Partial responders in the 0.1-3.0 mg/kg groups had among the lowest normalized peripheral clonal expansion, especially among CD8+ T cells. Low levels of normalized T-cell clonal expansion were also seen in some patients who did not respond.

In the case of this clone: This receptor's antigen is unknown. Nothing much larger sits one base from this clone, and base qualities are not available.

For sequencing of the TCRbeta CDR3 region, genomic DNA was extracted from the sorted cells. The immunoSEQ Assay was used to sequence the TCRbeta CDR3 regions. This immuneACCESS table, as held by TCRdb, lists in-frame sequences with V and J called but not all clones. Of the missing ones, under half trace to an unresolved V gene in checked studies; the others have no known cause. The sample records some 82,000 clones, roughly 90% of which are singletons. The ten largest clones capture 2.3% of the sample. The trial excluded patients who had a history of autoimmune disease or who were on systemic immunosuppression. Peripheral blood for TCR sequencing was drawn from every dose cohort at baseline, at cycle 4 day 1 and at cycle 7 day 1. The samples were drawn from a first-in-human, open-label, multicenter phase I dose-escalation trial of ivuxolimab. Adults with locally advanced or metastatic melanoma, renal cell carcinoma, hepatocellular carcinoma or head and neck squamous cell carcinoma were enrolled in the trial. Before TCR sequencing, CD4+ T cells and CD8+ T cells were sorted from peripheral blood as separate populations.

Counted from cysteine to phenylalanine, this CDR3 has 15 amino acids. This entry keeps only the CDR3 DNA: 45 bases, framed from base 1. Relative to germline, V is 1 base shorter and J is 5 bases shorter, with 14 bases between their ends. Per the germline V gene (reference sequence), SEHNR is the CDR1 and FQNEAQ is the CDR2. This receptor chain uses TRBV7-9 and TRBJ2-5; TRBD1 is a weak D gene call, 6 bases matching. The origin of this receptor is an adult with an advanced solid tumor such as melanoma, head and neck, liver or kidney cancer. The material sequenced was CD4+ or CD8+ T cells sorted from blood, taken in a trial of the OX40 agonist ivuxolimab. The CDR3 in this case is CASSLGGAGVETQYF. The nucleotide sequence is TGTGCCAGCAGCTTAGGGGGAGCAGGGGTGGAGACCCAGTACTTC.